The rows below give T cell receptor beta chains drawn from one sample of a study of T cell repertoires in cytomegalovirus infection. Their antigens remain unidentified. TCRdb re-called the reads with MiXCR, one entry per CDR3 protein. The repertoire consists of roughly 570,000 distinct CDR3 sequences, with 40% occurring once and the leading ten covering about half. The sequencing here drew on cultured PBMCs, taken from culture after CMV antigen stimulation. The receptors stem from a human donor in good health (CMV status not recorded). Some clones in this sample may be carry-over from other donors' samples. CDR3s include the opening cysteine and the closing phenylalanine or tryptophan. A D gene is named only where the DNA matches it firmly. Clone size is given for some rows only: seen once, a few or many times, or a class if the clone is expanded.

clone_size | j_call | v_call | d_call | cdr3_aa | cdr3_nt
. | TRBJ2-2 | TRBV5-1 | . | CASSPRGGPTGELFF | TGCGCCAGCAGCCCACGAGGGGGACCCACCGGGGAGCTGTTTTTT
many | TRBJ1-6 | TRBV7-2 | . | CASSLAGHGLKSSYNSPLHF | TGTGCCAGCAGCTTAGCCGGACACGGACTGAAAAGCTCCTATAATTCACCCCTCCACTTT
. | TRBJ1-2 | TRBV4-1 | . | CASSPGLRNYGYTF | TGCGCCAGCAGCCCCGGCCTTCGGAACTATGGCTACACCTTC
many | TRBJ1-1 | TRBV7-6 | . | CASSLRVDTEAFF | TGTGCCAGCAGCTTAAGGGTCGACACTGAAGCTTTCTTT
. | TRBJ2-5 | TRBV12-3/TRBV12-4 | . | CASSLMRGQETQYF | TGTGCCAGCAGTTTAATGCGGGGCCAAGAGACCCAGTACTTC
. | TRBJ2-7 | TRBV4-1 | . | CASSPPDQGSYEQYF | TGCGCCAGCAGTCCTCCTGACCAGGGGTCATACGAGCAGTACTTC
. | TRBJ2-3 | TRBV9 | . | CASSVAPDTQYF | TGTGCCAGCAGCGTAGCTCCCGATACGCAGTATTTT
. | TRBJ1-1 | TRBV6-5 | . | CASSYLGQDTEAFF | TGTGCCAGCAGTTACTTGGGACAAGACACTGAAGCTTTCTTT
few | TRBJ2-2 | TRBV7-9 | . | CASSDDRSNTGELFF | TGTGCCAGCAGCGACGACAGGAGCAACACCGGGGAGCTGTTTTTT
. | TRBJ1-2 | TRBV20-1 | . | CSARGHAGSGYGYTF | TGCAGTGCTAGAGGACACGCAGGGTCAGGGTATGGCTACACCTTC
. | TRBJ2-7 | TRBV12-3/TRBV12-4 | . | CASGSVGEQYF | TGTGCCAGCGGCTCGGTTGGAGAGCAGTACTTC
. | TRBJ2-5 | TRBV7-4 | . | CASGGTDQETQYF | TGTGCCAGCGGGGGTACGGATCAAGAGACCCAGTACTTC
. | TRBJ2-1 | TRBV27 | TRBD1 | CASSSAGTGNSNEQFF | TGTGCCAGCAGTTCCGCCGGGACAGGGAATAGCAATGAGCAGTTCTTC
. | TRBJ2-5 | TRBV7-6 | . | CASSLSWRGPQETQYF | TGTGCCAGCAGCTTATCCTGGCGGGGGCCGCAAGAGACCCAGTACTTC
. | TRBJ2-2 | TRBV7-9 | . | CASSSGAGRAGELFF | TGTGCCAGCAGCTCGGGGGCAGGGAGAGCCGGGGAGCTGTTTTTT
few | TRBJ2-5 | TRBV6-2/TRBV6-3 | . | CASSGTPGTQYF | TGTGCCAGCAGTGGAACGCCGGGGACCCAGTACTTC
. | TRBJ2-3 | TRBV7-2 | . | CASSPTPRAPGYF | TGTGCCAGCAGCCCGACACCCCGGGCCCCTGGGTATTTT
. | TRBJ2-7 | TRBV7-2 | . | CASSLVGTEAYEQYF | TGTGCCAGCAGCTTAGTTGGGACGGAAGCCTACGAGCAGTACTTC
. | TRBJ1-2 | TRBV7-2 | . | CASSLYGGRNPNQLNYGYIF | TGTGCCAGCAGCTTATACGGGGGCCGAAACCCTAACCAACTCAACTATGGCTACATCTTC
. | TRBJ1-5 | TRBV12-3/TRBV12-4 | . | CASSYRGKQPQHF | TGTGCCAGCAGTTATCGTGGCAAACAGCCCCAGCATTTT
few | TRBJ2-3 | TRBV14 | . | CASSQDTRDTQYF | TGTGCCAGCAGCCAAGATACCAGAGATACGCAGTATTTT
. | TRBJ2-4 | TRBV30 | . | CAWSVTQKGGIQYF | TGTGCCTGGAGTGTAACGCAAAAGGGAGGCATTCAGTACTTC
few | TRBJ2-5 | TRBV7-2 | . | CASSPRGAQETQYF | TGTGCCAGCAGCCCCCGTGGCGCCCAAGAGACCCAGTACTTC
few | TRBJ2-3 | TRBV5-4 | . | CASSLQGVPDTQYF | TGTGCCAGCAGCTTACAGGGCGTCCCAGATACGCAGTATTTT
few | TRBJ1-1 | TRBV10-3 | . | CAISAGQGLLGDTEAFF | TGTGCCATCAGTGCGGGGCAAGGGCTTTTAGGGGACACTGAAGCTTTCTTT
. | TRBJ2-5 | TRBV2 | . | CASSEAVETQYF | TGTGCCAGCAGTGAAGCGGTAGAGACCCAGTACTTC
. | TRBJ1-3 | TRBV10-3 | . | CAIMAGDPGNTIYF | TGTGCCATCATGGCAGGGGACCCTGGAAACACCATATATTTT
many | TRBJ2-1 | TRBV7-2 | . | CASSLGVTINSYNEQFF | TGTGCCAGCAGCTTAGGTGTGACTATAAATTCCTACAATGAGCAGTTCTTC
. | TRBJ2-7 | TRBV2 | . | CASRDTLVHEQYF | TGTGCCAGCCGGGACACCCTAGTCCACGAGCAGTACTTC
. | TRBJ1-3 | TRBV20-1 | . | CSARDVRGDGNTIYF | TGCAGTGCTAGAGATGTCAGGGGAGATGGAAACACCATATATTTT
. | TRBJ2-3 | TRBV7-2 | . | CASSSNRLAATDTQYF | TGTGCCAGCAGCTCAAACCGACTCGCCGCCACAGATACGCAGTATTTT
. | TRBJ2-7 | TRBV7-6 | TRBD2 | CASSLDSGAWYF | TGTGCCAGCAGCTTAGACAGCGGGGCCTGGTACTTC
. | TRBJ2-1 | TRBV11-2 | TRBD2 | CASSLPGLAGLNEQFF | TGTGCCAGCAGCTTGCCGGGACTAGCCGGGCTCAATGAGCAGTTCTTC
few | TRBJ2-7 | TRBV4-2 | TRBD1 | CASSSGTEGAYEQYF | TGTGCCAGCAGTTCCGGGACAGAAGGAGCCTACGAGCAGTACTTC
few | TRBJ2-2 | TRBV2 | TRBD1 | CASSGGTANTGELFF | TGTGCCAGCAGTGGTGGGACAGCGAACACCGGGGAGCTGTTTTTT
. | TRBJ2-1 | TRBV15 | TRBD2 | CATSRDLRTSGVYNEQFF | TGTGCCACCAGCAGAGATCTAAGGACTAGCGGGGTCTACAATGAGCAGTTCTTC
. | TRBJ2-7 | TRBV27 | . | CASSLSPGVYEQYF | TGTGCCAGCAGTTTGAGCCCCGGAGTATACGAGCAGTACTTC
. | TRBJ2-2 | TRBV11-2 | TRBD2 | CASSPRGDVNTGELFF | TGTGCCAGCAGCCCCCGGGGGGACGTCAACACCGGGGAGCTGTTTTTT